The clone carrying this TCR beta chain was counted a few times. The antigen remains undetermined. V was pared by 4 bases and J by 1 base, with 3 bases of the junction left unmatched. The CDR3 loop spans 15 amino acids. Germline V gives CDR1 SGHTA, CDR2 FQGTGA. This sample was taken from a study of T-cell memory formation after mild COVID-19. On the study more broadly: TCR clusters were mostly confined to one donor each.

5'RACE with constant-segment primers built TCRalpha and TCRbeta cDNA libraries with UMIs. TCRdb fed the 5' RACE reads into MiXCR, producing one record per CDR3 protein. The sample includes approximately 170,000 distinct CDR3 sequences, 10% to 15% of them seen just once. Overall study results and limits: Most CD4+ clones that shrank were in CM and EM, while CD8+ ones turned up in EMRA.

This receptor was obtained from a man younger than 35 who had mild COVID-19 (a few samples of this study predate the infection). Cell type and time point are not known. Sequencing was carried out using PBMCs or a T cell subset sorted from them (not recorded which). This rearrangement joins TRBV7-3 to TRBJ2-3; 9 nucleotides line up with TRBD2. The DNA of the CDR3 is TGTGCCAGCAGCTCCCGACTAGCGGGCACAGATACGCAGTATTTT. Translating it yields CASSSRLAGTDTQYF. The complete variable domain, with remaining parts taken from reference TRBV7-3 and TRBJ2-3, reads GAGVSQTPSNKVTEKGKYVELRCDPISGHTALYWYRQSLGQGPEFLIYFQGTGAADDSGLPNDRFFAVRPEGSVSTLKIQRTERGDSAVYLCASSSRLAGTDTQYFGPGTRLTVL.